These 15 T cell receptor beta chains share one sample of origin, sequenced in a study of CD8 T cells in ankylosing spondylitis. Overall study findings and caveats: For ankylosing spondylitis blood, a TCR beta motif of 8 or 9 highly homologous variants appeared characteristic.

Antigens of these TCRs are unknown. MiXCR, applied by TCRdb to the 5' RACE reads, yields one record per CDR3 protein. Of 200,000 to 250,000 distinct CDR3 sequences listed, roughly 6.6% are singletons. Sequences were obtained from blood, either unsorted or a sorted T cell fraction (not recorded which). The receptors derive from a male donor with ankylosing spondylitis.

The V gene is TRBV7-2, the J gene TRBJ2-2; D remains unclear. There are 15 residues in the CDR3. Trimming cost V 4 bases and J 6 bases, with 15 bases left between them. Germline CDR1 is SGHTA and CDR2 is FQGNSA. The DNA of the CDR3 is TGTGCCAGCAGCTCCCGTTCTAATCAGGCCGGGGAGCTGTTTTTT. Its protein product is CASSSRSNQAGELFF.

This clonotype was observed at least ten times. The rearrangement uses TRBV28 and TRBJ2-1; 12 bases align to TRBD2. The CDR3 spans 15 residues. Per the germline V gene, CDR1 is MDHEN and CDR2 is SYDVKM. Losses at the gene ends were 5 bases for V and 9 bases for J; bases not matched to a gene: 8. CDR3 amino acids: CASSPLTSGSIEQFF. CDR3 nucleotides: TGTGCCAGCAGTCCATTGACTAGCGGGAGTATTGAGCAGTTCTTC.

This clonotype has at least ten counts. The chain has TRBV7-2 and TRBJ1-5; 7 bases are a match to TRBD1. The CDR3 contains 17 residues. Unmatched junction bases numbered 13, after V lost 6 bases and J lost 2 bases. Germline values: CDR1 SGHTA, CDR2 FQGNSA. The CDR3 loop reads CASRPNPRQGGNQPQHF. The CDR3 bases are TGTGCCAGCAGACCGAACCCCCGACAGGGAGGCAATCAGCCCCAGCATTTT.

This clonotype showed up many times. The V call is TRBV28, the J call TRBJ2-7, with 7 positions matching TRBD2. Germline V gene lookup returns CDR1 MDHEN and CDR2 SYDVKM. The junction had 19 bases not matched to a gene; V was cut back by 3 bases and J by 5 bases. This CDR3 comprises 18 residues. CDR3 loop: CASSLPPSGSSEGDEQYF. The CDR3 DNA sequence: TGTGCCAGCAGTTTGCCTCCTAGCGGTTCTTCGGAGGGCGACGAGCAGTACTTC. The whole variable domain, remainder taken from reference TRBV28 and TRBJ2-7, is DVKVTQSSRYLVKRTGEKVFLECVQDMDHENMFWYRQDPGLGLRLIYFSYDVKMKEKGDIPEGYSVSREKKERFSLILESASTNQTSMYLCASSLPPSGSSEGDEQYFGPGTRLTVT.

This clonotype was detected ten times or more. The chain uses TRBV6-5 and TRBJ2-3; D remains unclear. Trimming shortened V by 0 bases and J by 1 base, and 5 bases separated the two germline ends. This CDR3 has 14 residues. Germline lookup yields CDR1 MNHEY and CDR2 SVGAGI. CDR3 DNA sequence: TGTGCCAGCAGTTACTCGTGGCGCACAGATACGCAGTATTTT. As protein: CASSYSWRTDTQYF.

This clonotype showed up many times. This chain joins TRBV5-6 and TRBJ2-2, with TRBD1 as a possible D gene (6 bases). The CDR3 loop spans 15 amino acids. V lost 6 bases and J 3 bases, leaving 15 bases between the germline ends. The germline V gene has CDR1 SGHDT and CDR2 YYEEEE. The CDR3 DNA is TGTGCCAGCAACTACAGGGCAGGGGACACCGGGGAGCTGTTTTTT. Protein product: CASNYRAGDTGELFF.

In this sample, this clonotype turned up a few times. The chain carries TRBV4-3 and TRBJ2-7; 8 positions match TRBD1. J was trimmed by 4 bases and V by 0 bases; bases with no gene match: 11. The V gene's germline CDR1 is LGHNA and CDR2 YSLEER. The CDR3 is 17 amino acids. CDR3 nucleotide sequence: TGCGCCAGCAGCCAAGATCGGGCGACAGGGGAAAGGTACGAGCAGTACTTC. Amino acids: CASSQDRATGERYEQYF.

This clonotype was counted ten times or more. The J gene is TRBJ2-1, the V gene TRBV5-1; D uncertain. This CDR3 has 14 residues. The germline V gene has CDR1 SGHRS and CDR2 YFSETQ. V dropped 0 bases and J dropped 10 bases, with 14 bases sitting between them. The DNA of the CDR3 is TGCGCCAGCAGCTTGGAAGGACCCAGCTGGGAGCAGTTCTTC. Protein product: CASSLEGPSWEQFF. Filled out from reference TRBV5-1 and TRBJ2-1, the complete variable domain reads KAGVTQTPRYLIKTRGQQVTLSCSPISGHRSVSWYQQTPGQGLQFLFEYFSETQRNKGNFPGRFSGRQFSNSRSEMNVSTLELGDSALYLCASSLEGPSWEQFFGPGTRLTVL.

The chain is built from TRBV14 and TRBJ2-5; 9 positions agree with TRBD2. V lost 0 bases and J lost 2; bases outside the gene matches: 10. CDR1 and CDR2 (germline): SGHDN, FVKESK. This CDR3 region has 18 residues. Written as DNA, the CDR3 is TGTGCCAGCAGCCAAGACTATTGGGCTAGCGGGACGCAAGAGACCCAGTACTTC. This encodes CASSQDYWASGTQETQYF.

This clonotype came up many times. This chain joins TRBV7-6 and TRBJ2-2; TRBD1 aligns across 7 bases. This CDR3 contains 14 residues. V trimming: 5 bases; J trimming: 5 bases; junction bases outside the gene matches: 5. The germline CDR1 and CDR2 sequences are SGHVS and FNYEAQ. The CDR3: CASSQGTETGELFF. DNA of the CDR3: TGTGCCAGCAGCCAGGGGACAGAGACCGGGGAGCTGTTTTTT.

In this sample, this clonotype turned up many times. The rearrangement joins TRBV7-8 to TRBJ2-7, with a weak D call TRBD2 (6 bases). The length of the CDR3 is 16 residues. The V end lost 3 bases, the J end lost 3 bases, and 18 bases lay between the germline ends. CDR1 and CDR2 from the germline V gene are SGHVS and FQNEAQ. CDR3 coding DNA: TGTGCCAGCAGCTTTGATCCTCTGCGGGGTGGCTACGAGCAGTACTTC. Translation gives CASSFDPLRGGYEQYF.

In its sample, this clonotype was seen many times. The chain couples TRBV27 to TRBJ2-3; possibly TRBD2 for D (5 bases). The CDR3 contains 10 residues. CDR1 is MNHEY, CDR2 SMNVEV, per germline (reference sequence). With 10 bases removed from V and 3 bases from J, the gap between germline ends came to 5 bases. The CDR3 sequence: CATGTDTQYF. In DNA, the CDR3 is TGTGCCACGGGGACAGATACGCAGTATTTT.

The table lists this clonotype with many counts. The chain couples TRBV7-2 to TRBJ2-4; weak D call: TRBD2 (5 bases). The CDR3 is 15 amino acids. Germline-derived CDR1 and CDR2 are SGHTA and FQGNSA. Trimming stripped 4 bases from V and 0 bases from J, with 10 bases between. DNA for the CDR3: TGTGCCAGCAGCTATCTTGGACTAGCCAAAAACATTCAGTACTTC. This sequence encodes CASSYLGLAKNIQYF.

This clonotype was detected many times. This chain joins TRBV11-2 and TRBJ2-3; D is possibly TRBD1 (5 bases). This CDR3 spans 15 amino acids. V was pared by 1 base and J by 4 bases, with 12 bases between. Per the germline V gene, CDR1 is SGHAT and CDR2 is FQNNGV. Here the CDR3 reads CASSLGGRVADTQYF. The DNA for the CDR3 is TGTGCCAGCAGCTTAGGCGGCAGGGTCGCAGATACGCAGTATTTT. The whole variable domain, filled in from reference TRBV11-2 and TRBJ2-3, reads EAGVAQSPRYKIIEKRQSVAFWCNPISGHATLYWYQQILGQGPKLLIQFQNNGVVDDSQLPKDRFSAERLKGVDSTLKIQPAKLEDSAVYLCASSLGGRVADTQYFGPGTRLTVL.

This clonotype was recorded many times. This chain links TRBV2 with TRBJ1-1; D ambiguous. CDR3 length: 15 residues. Looked up from germline, CDR1 is SNHLY and CDR2 is FYNNEI. Trimming took off 4 bases at V and 0 bases at J, with 12 bases between the two ends. The CDR3 protein is CASSGAVSLNTEAFF. DNA of the CDR3: TGTGCCAGCAGTGGGGCAGTGTCACTGAACACTGAAGCTTTCTTT.